The clone carrying this T cell receptor (beta chain) has a single count. This record belongs to a study of blood T cell repertoires in COVID-19. Per the germline V gene, CDR1 is SGHRS and CDR2 is YFSETQ. Trimming removed 4 bases from V and 1 base from J; junction bases left unmatched: 7. The CDR3 sequence is 15 residues long. Assay: immunoSEQ multiplex PCR; the TCRdb copy retains only in-frame clones and omits some. The sample has 140,000 to 150,000 clones, 80% to 90% seen once. V is TRBV5-1 and J is TRBJ1-1; 7 nucleotides align to TRBD1. The sequencing sample was made of peripheral blood. This receptor was identified in a man between 60 and 70 years old with active or convalescent COVID-19. CDR3: CASSPWGTANTEAFF. The DNA for the CDR3 is TGCGCCAGCAGCCCCTGGGGGACAGCGAACACTGAAGCTTTCTTT.